These 21 T cell receptor beta chains originate from one sample sequenced in a study of OX40 agonist ivuxolimab in advanced cancers. Profiled with immunoSEQ multiplex PCR; TCRdb holds only in-frame clones, not every one. The sample includes tens of thousands of clones, around 90% seen only once; the top ten take about 9%. The sequences come from CD4+ or CD8+ T cells sorted from blood, collected in a trial of the OX40 agonist ivuxolimab. These TCRs come from an adult with an advanced solid tumor such as melanoma, head and neck, liver or kidney cancer.

This chain connects TRBV9 to TRBJ2-1; D is possibly TRBD2 (7 bases). V dropped 0 bases and J dropped 7 bases, with 20 bases sitting between them. CDR1 is SGDLS, CDR2 YYNGEE, per germline. The CDR3 length is 17 residues. CDR3 nucleotide sequence: TGTGCCAGCAGCGTAGCTCGAGGGGGGGCCATGTCAAATGAGCAGTTCTTC. It codes for CASSVARGGAMSNEQFF.

V usage is TRBV18 and J usage is TRBJ2-7; 8 positions match TRBD2. From germline, CDR1 is KGHSH and CDR2 LQKENI. The J segment lost 2 bases and the V segment lost 3 bases, leaving 3 bases of the junction unmatched. CDR3 size: 14 residues. The DNA of the CDR3 is TGTGCCAGCTCACCCCTCGGGGGGGCCTACGAGCAGTACTTC. The encoded protein is CASSPLGGAYEQYF.

This clone was seen a handful of times. The rearrangement joins TRBV5-1 to TRBJ1-1; maybe TRBD1 (5 bases). CDR3 length: 13 residues. Germline V gene lookup returns CDR1 SGHRS and CDR2 YFSETQ. V lost 4 bases and J lost 2, with 9 bases in between. CDR3 sequence (DNA): TGCGCCAGCAGCCGGGGGGGAAACACTGAAGCTTTCTTT. This gives the protein CASSRGGNTEAFF.

This clone is classed as medium-sized (0.01 to 0.1%). The chain recombines TRBV28 with TRBJ2-7, with 7 bases fitting TRBD1. Germline values: CDR1 MDHEN, CDR2 SYDVKM. Trimming cost V 5 bases and J 0 bases; bases outside gene matches: 7. The CDR3 totals 15 residues. The CDR3 DNA is TGTGCCAGCAGTCAACACAGGGGCGGCTCCTACGAGCAGTACTTC. It codes for CASSQHRGGSYEQYF.

The chain recombines TRBV28 with TRBJ2-7; maybe TRBD2 (6 bases). The V gene lost 5 bases and the J gene lost 3 bases, with 17 bases spanning the gap. This CDR3 is 15 amino acids long. CDR1 is MDHEN, CDR2 SYDVKM, per germline. CDR3 DNA sequence: TGTGCCAGCAGTCTCCGGGACTCCTCATTCTACGAGCAGTACTTC. It codes for CASSLRDSSFYEQYF. Full variable domain (missing parts from reference TRBV28 and TRBJ2-7): DVKVTQSSRYLVKRTGEKVFLECVQDMDHENMFWYRQDPGLGLRLIYFSYDVKMKEKGDIPEGYSVSREKKERFSLILESASTNQTSMYLCASSLRDSSFYEQYFGPGTRLTVT.

The J gene is TRBJ2-3, the V gene TRBV10-3; D ambiguous. The CDR3 has 13 amino acids. V shed 11 bases and J shed 6 bases, with 18 bases lying between them. From germline, CDR1 is ENHRY and CDR2 SYGVKD. DNA for the CDR3: TGTGCCGCCAAACCCACCACGCGCGATACGCAGTATTTT. Its protein product is CAAKPTTRDTQYF.

This clone was seen a single time. V gene TRBV5-1 combines with J gene TRBJ2-1; possible D gene TRBD1, 5 bases. The CDR3 has 14 amino acids. CDR1 is SGHRS, CDR2 YFSETQ, per germline. The germline V and J ends were trimmed by 4 bases and 8 bases, with 16 bases remaining between them. The CDR3: CASSLQQVGDEQFF. The DNA of the CDR3 is TGCGCCAGCAGCCTGCAACAGGTTGGTGATGAGCAGTTCTTC.

V is TRBV28 and J is TRBJ2-7, with D perhaps TRBD1 or TRBD2 (7 bases each). This CDR3 comprises 14 residues. Germline V gene lookup returns CDR1 MDHEN and CDR2 SYDVKM. V lost 6 bases and J 4 bases, leaving 16 bases between the germline ends. The CDR3 DNA sequence: TGTGCCAGCAGCCCAGGGGGGGGGTTTTACGAGCAGTACTTC. Encoded protein: CASSPGGGFYEQYF.

The genes are TRBV6-6 and TRBJ1-1; 7 nucleotides align to TRBD1. This CDR3 contains 13 residues. Germline trimming cut 3 bases from V and 7 bases from J; bases unmatched to any gene: 5. The germline gives CDR1 MNHNY, CDR2 SVGAGI (reference sequence). DNA for the CDR3: TGTGCCAGCAGTTATGGGACAGAGGTTGAAGCTTTCTTT. The encoded protein is CASSYGTEVEAFF.

The rearrangement uses TRBV2 and TRBJ2-7; no clear D. Germline CDR1 is SNHLY and CDR2 is FYNNEI. This CDR3 spans 12 amino acids. V was clipped by 10 bases and J by 1 base, with 11 bases between them. The CDR3: CATRPLSYEQYF. In DNA form, the CDR3 reads TGTGCCACCCGACCTTTATCCTACGAGCAGTACTTC.

This chain's CDR3 is CASSFGRGEFGELFF. The CDR3 DNA reads as TGCGCCAGCAGCTTCGGCAGGGGTGAATTTGGGGAGCTGTTTTTT. The chain uses TRBV5-1 and TRBJ2-2; D possibly corresponds to TRBD1 (6 bases). V was cut by 2 bases and J by 8 bases, with 16 bases left in between. CDR1 is SGHRS, CDR2 YFSETQ, per germline. The CDR3 covers 15 residues. The full variable domain, with the rest looked up from reference TRBV5-1 and TRBJ2-2, is KAGVTQTPRYLIKTRGQQVTLSCSPISGHRSVSWYQQTPGQGLQFLFEYFSETQRNKGNFPGRFSGRQFSNSRSEMNVSTLELGDSALYLCASSFGRGEFGELFFGEGSRLTVL.

The rearrangement links TRBV18 to TRBJ1-5, with D possibly being TRBD1 (6 bases). V was cut by 2 bases and J by 5 bases, with 16 bases left in between. Germline lookup yields CDR1 KGHSH and CDR2 LQKENI. The CDR3 consists of 16 residues. CDR3 sequence: CASSPLGGQRDQPQHF. CDR3 nucleotide sequence: TGTGCCAGCTCACCATTAGGGGGTCAGCGCGATCAGCCCCAGCATTTT. The full variable domain, completed using reference TRBV18 and TRBJ1-5, is NAGVMQNPRHLVRRRGQEARLRCSPMKGHSHVYWYRQLPEEGLKFMVYLQKENIIDESGMPKERFSAEFPKEGPSILRIQQVVRGDSAAYFCASSPLGGQRDQPQHFGDGTRLSIL.

V is TRBV14 and J is TRBJ2-7, with 10 bases aligning to TRBD1. This CDR3 comprises 16 residues. Trimming took 5 bases from V and 5 from J; bases not matched to a gene: 12. Germline lookup yields CDR1 SGHDN and CDR2 FVKESK. CDR3 loop: CASSAYTGTGVDEQYF. The CDR3 DNA sequence: TGTGCCAGCAGCGCATACACCGGGACAGGGGTTGACGAGCAGTACTTC.

This clone occurred once. The chain joins TRBV10-3 to TRBJ1-1, with D maybe TRBD1 (6 bases). This CDR3 contains 14 residues. CDR1 and CDR2 (germline): ENHRY, SYGVKD. V lost 2 bases and J lost 4, with 11 bases in between. Here the CDR3 DNA reads TGTGCCATCAGTGAGACAGGGTATAGCACTGAAGCTTTCTTT. This codes for CAISETGYSTEAFF.

CDR3 in amino acids: CASSSPQGGRYEQYF. In DNA form, the CDR3 reads TGTGCCAGCAGCTCCCCTCAGGGGGGCCGCTACGAGCAGTACTTC. V is TRBV11-3 and J is TRBJ2-7, with D possibly TRBD1 on 7 matching bases. V was trimmed by 4 bases and J by 3 bases, leaving 16 bases between them. CDR3 length: 15 amino acids. Per germline, CDR1 SGHNT and CDR2 YENEEA.

The chain links TRBV4-1 to TRBJ1-5; weak D call: TRBD1 (5 bases). This CDR3 is 13 amino acids long. V was trimmed by 3 bases and J by 5 bases, leaving 8 bases between them. CDR1 is MGHRA, CDR2 YSYEKL, per germline. CDR3 region: CASSQLRDQPQHF. The CDR3 nucleotides are TGCGCCAGCAGCCAGCTCAGGGATCAGCCCCAGCATTTT.

The gene calls are TRBV10-3 and TRBJ2-7, with D uncertain. V dropped 7 bases and J dropped 2 bases, with 12 bases sitting between them. CDR1 and CDR2 (germline): ENHRY, SYGVKD. CDR3 size: 13 residues. CDR3 amino acids: CAIKERGPYEQYF. The DNA of the CDR3 is TGTGCCATCAAAGAGCGCGGACCCTACGAGCAGTACTTC.

This clone came up a few times. The chain combines TRBV11-1 with TRBJ2-6; D ambiguous. The ends were cut back, 3 bases at V and 2 bases at J, with 2 bases in the middle. Germline assignment: CDR1 SGHAT and CDR2 FQDESV (reference sequence). This CDR3 is built from 13 residues. In DNA, the CDR3 is TGTGCCAGCAGCTTGGCTGGGGCCAACGTCCTGACTTTC. Its translation is CASSLAGANVLTF.

Only a few counts were recorded for this clone. This chain uses TRBV7-9 with TRBJ1-5; D gene uncertain. Between the trimmed V and J ends, which lost 0 bases and 3 bases, there was a span of 3 bases. CDR3 size: 13 residues. Germline CDR1 reads SEHNR; CDR2 reads FQNEAQ (reference sequence). The CDR3 coding sequence is TGTGCCAGCAGCTTAGCCCCCAATCAGCCCCAGCATTTT. Its protein product is CASSLAPNQPQHF.

The CDR3 coding sequence is TGTGCCAGCAGCTCGCCGGCGACCCAAAACACTGAAGCTTTCTTT. Its translation is CASSSPATQNTEAFF. V is TRBV5-8 and J is TRBJ1-1; no definite D call. The CDR3 runs 15 residues. Trimming removed 3 bases at V and 2 bases at J, with 14 bases between. Germline V CDR1 and CDR2: SGHTS, YDEGEE.

The V gene is TRBV11-2, the J gene TRBJ1-1; no clear D gene. This CDR3 spans 15 amino acids. Per germline, CDR1 SGHAT and CDR2 FQNNGV. Trimming removed 1 base at V and 4 bases at J, with 13 bases between. This CDR3 is CASSLVATLATEAFF. The CDR3 region has the DNA TGTGCCAGCAGCTTAGTCGCGACGCTTGCCACTGAAGCTTTCTTT.